One and the same sample provided the 10 T cell receptor beta chains below, sequenced in a study of blood T cell repertoires in COVID-19. The data were produced by immunoSEQ multiplex PCR, yet TCRdb's version contains in-frame clones alone and is incomplete. The data hold 95,000 to 120,000 clones, with about three quarters observed a single time. The material sequenced was peripheral blood. The receptors here all came from a woman in her 40s with acute or convalescent COVID-19.

This chain links TRBV2 with TRBJ1-3; D is possibly TRBD1 (5 bases). The CDR3 extends over 15 amino acids. Trimming removed 4 bases at V and 0 bases at J, with 10 bases between. Germline V gene data show CDR1 as SNHLY and CDR2 as FYNNEI. The CDR3: CASSVGAVSGNTIYF. In nucleotides, the CDR3 is TGTGCCAGCAGTGTAGGGGCCGTCTCTGGAAACACCATATATTTT. Drawing the rest from reference TRBV2 and TRBJ1-3, the complete variable domain is EPEVTQTPSHQVTQMGQEVILRCVPISNHLYFYWYRQILGQKVEFLVSFYNNEISEKSEIFDDQFSVERPDGSNFTLKIRSTKLEDSAMYFCASSVGAVSGNTIYFGEGSWLTVV.

This chain links TRBV20-1 with TRBJ2-7; 11 nucleotides agree with TRBD1. Losses at the gene ends were 3 bases for V and 5 bases for J; bases not matched to a gene: 12. The germline V gene encodes CDR1 DFQATT and CDR2 SNEGSKA (reference sequence). The CDR3 totals 16 residues. The CDR3 nucleotides are TGCAGTGCTAGTACCCCCCGGGACAGGGGGTTACACGAGCAGTACTTC. Its translation is CSASTPRDRGLHEQYF.

The gene calls are TRBV5-1 and TRBJ2-5; D possibly corresponds to TRBD2 (6 bases). V lost 4 bases to trimming and J lost 7 bases, with 23 bases between them. CDR1 and CDR2 from the germline V gene are SGHRS and YFSETQ. This CDR3 comprises 16 residues. The CDR3 region is CASSLGEDTGGVTQYF. The CDR3 coding sequence is TGCGCCAGCAGCCTGGGGGAGGACACCGGAGGAGTGACCCAGTACTTC.

Points on this clone: The sample contains more than one DNA sequence encoding this CDR3. The V and J genes are TRBV5-1 and TRBJ1-2; D is undetermined. Trimming took 0 bases from V and 8 from J, leaving 11 bases between them. CDR1 SGHRS and CDR2 YFSETQ come from the germline V gene. The CDR3 extends over 13 amino acids. CDR3 bases: TGCGCCAGCAGCTTGGAGGCGGGATTCGGCTACACCTTC. Amino acids: CASSLEAGFGYTF. The variable domain in full, completed from reference TRBV5-1 and TRBJ1-2, reads KAGVTQTPRYLIKTRGQQVTLSCSPISGHRSVSWYQQTPGQGLQFLFEYFSETQRNKGNFPGRFSGRQFSNSRSEMNVSTLELGDSALYLCASSLEAGFGYTFGSGTRLTVV.

In its sample, this clone was seen once. Other DNA sequences of this sample code for an identical CDR3. The J gene is TRBJ2-5, the V gene TRBV3-1 (or the pseudogene TRBV3-2), with 9 bases aligning to TRBD2. The CDR3 contains 15 residues. Germline V gene lookup returns CDR1 LGHDT and CDR2 YNNKEL (reference sequence). With V trimmed by 4 bases and J by 5 bases, 8 bases remained unmatched. The CDR3 reads CASSPTSGGWETQYF. For the CDR3, the DNA is TGTGCCAGCAGCCCGACTAGCGGAGGGTGGGAGACCCAGTACTTC.

V usage is TRBV9 and J usage is TRBJ1-2; TRBD1 agrees at 12 bases. Germline CDR1 SGDLS, CDR2 YYNGEE. CDR3 length: 15 residues. V dropped 4 bases and J dropped 6; count of bases not matched to a gene: 7. The chain's CDR3 is CASSPEGQGAHGYTF. The CDR3 DNA reads TGTGCCAGCAGCCCTGAGGGACAGGGGGCCCATGGCTACACCTTC.

This sequence joins TRBV7-6 and TRBJ1-6; possibly TRBD1 for D (6 bases). CDR1 is SGHVS and CDR2 is FNYEAQ in the germline V gene. The V gene lost 1 base and the J gene lost 7 bases, with 8 bases spanning the gap. This CDR3 contains 14 residues. The CDR3 sequence: CASSLEQGNSPLHF. In DNA form, the CDR3 reads TGTGCCAGCAGCTTAGAACAGGGCAATTCACCCCTCCACTTT.

The chain combines TRBV7-9 with TRBJ2-7; 9 bases agree with TRBD2. CDR3 length: 14 amino acids. Germline V gene data show CDR1 as SEHNR and CDR2 as FQNEAQ (reference sequence). J was trimmed by 5 bases and V by 3 bases; bases with no gene match: 5. In DNA, the CDR3 is TGTGCCAGCAGCTTTTCTAGCGGGGCCCACGAGCAGTACTTC. Translated, it gives CASSFSSGAHEQYF.

This clone occurred many times. This CDR3 is CASSPPLGATNYGYTF. The CDR3 DNA reads as TGTGCCAGCTCACCACCTCTTGGGGCGACTAACTATGGCTACACCTTC. The J gene is TRBJ1-2, the V gene TRBV18; D is possibly TRBD1 (5 bases). CDR1 and CDR2 from the germline V gene are KGHSH and LQKENI. V lost 0 bases to trimming and J lost 0 bases, with 11 bases between them. There are 16 residues in the CDR3.

This clone was picked up one time. This chain uses TRBV5-4 with TRBJ1-1; D perhaps matches TRBD1 (6 bases). Germline-derived CDR1 and CDR2 are SGHNT and YYREEE (reference sequence). The CDR3 is 15 residues long. V lost 5 bases and J lost 3, with 17 bases in between. The CDR3 DNA is TGTGCCAGCAGTCTGGAAGCAGGGGCGGACACTGAAGCTTTCTTT. Its translation: CASSLEAGADTEAFF.